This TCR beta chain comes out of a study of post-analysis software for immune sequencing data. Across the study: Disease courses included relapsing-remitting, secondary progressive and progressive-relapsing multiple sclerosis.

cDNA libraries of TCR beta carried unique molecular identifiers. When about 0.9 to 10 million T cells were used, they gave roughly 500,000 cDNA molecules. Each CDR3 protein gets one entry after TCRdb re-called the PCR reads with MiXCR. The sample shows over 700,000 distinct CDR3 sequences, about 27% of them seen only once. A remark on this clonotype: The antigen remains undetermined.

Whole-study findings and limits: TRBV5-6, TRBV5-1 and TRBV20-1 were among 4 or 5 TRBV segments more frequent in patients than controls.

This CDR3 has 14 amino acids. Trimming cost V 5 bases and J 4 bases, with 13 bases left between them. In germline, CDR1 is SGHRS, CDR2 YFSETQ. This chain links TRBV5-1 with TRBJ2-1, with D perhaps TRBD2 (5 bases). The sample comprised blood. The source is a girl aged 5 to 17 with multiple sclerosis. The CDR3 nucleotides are TGCGCCAGCAGTAAGCAAAGCGGTTACAATGAGCAGTTCTTC. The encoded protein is CASSKQSGYNEQFF. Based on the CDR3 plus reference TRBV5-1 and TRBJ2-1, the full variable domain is KAGVTQTPRYLIKTRGQQVTLSCSPISGHRSVSWYQQTPGQGLQFLFEYFSETQRNKGNFPGRFSGRQFSNSRSEMNVSTLELGDSALYLCASSKQSGYNEQFFGPGTRLTVL.